This T cell receptor (beta chain) was documented in a study of cytomegalovirus exposure and HLA in healthy donors. The PCR employed 60 Vbeta primers together with 13 Jbeta primers. Here immunoSEQ multiplex PCR was the method, and the copy in TCRdb shows in-frame clones only, minus some. The sample shows 78,000 or so clones, more than 50% of them seen only once. This CDR3 region has 15 residues. Germline V gene lookup returns CDR1 MGHRA and CDR2 YSYEKL. The V gene lost 1 base and the J gene lost 4 bases, with 13 bases spanning the gap. Broader study findings: While the bulk of TCR sequences proved rare, some public TCRs turned up in many donors. Across all donors, roughly uniform sequencing depth was an assumption of the presence/absence analyses. Reportedly, TCR beta sequences accurately predicted HLA-A and HLA-B alleles in most subjects.

With regard to this clone: Its antigen is undetermined.

This TCR derives from a male donor in good health and CMV-seropositive. The specimen was PBMCs. The chain employs TRBV4-1 and TRBJ1-2; possible D gene TRBD1, 6 bases. The CDR3 here is CASSQAHRAPYGYTF. The CDR3 bases are TGCGCCAGCAGCCAAGCTCACAGGGCGCCCTATGGCTACACCTTC.